The sequence of this T cell receptor beta chain was determined in a study of T cell changes during pregnancy in multiple sclerosis. This CDR3 has 15 amino acids. The V end was cut by 2 bases, the J end by 4 bases, with 13 bases between. The V gene's germline CDR1 is LNHDA and CDR2 SQIVND (reference sequence). Clones were read by immunoSEQ multiplex PCR, and TCRdb kept only the in-frame ones, dropping some. The table lists some 60,000 clones, more than 85% of them singletons, with 0.65% to 1% in the top ten. The TCR was taken from a female donor with multiple sclerosis, enrolled in a pregnancy study. The sample was peripheral blood, taken before pregnancy. V and J are TRBV19 and TRBJ2-3; a weak D match, TRBD1 (6 bases). The chain's CDR3 is CASSISGATADTQYF. CDR3 DNA: TGTGCCAGTAGTATATCAGGGGCTACGGCAGATACGCAGTATTTT.